This T cell receptor beta chain was obtained from a study of blood T cell repertoires in COVID-19. The CDR3 has 13 residues. V was pared by 5 bases and J by 4 bases, with 4 bases of the junction left unmatched. The germline gives CDR1 WSHSY, CDR2 SAAADI. Clones were read by immunoSEQ multiplex PCR, and TCRdb kept only the in-frame ones, dropping some. The sample contains almost 200,000 clones, 85% of which appear only once. In this sample, this clone turned up once. V gene TRBV10-2 combines with J gene TRBJ1-2, with 7 bases lining up with TRBD1. The receptor's source is a man aged 60 to 69 with COVID-19, enrolled during active disease. Sequences were obtained from peripheral blood. Written as DNA, the CDR3 is TGCGCCAGCAGTCCGACAGGGACCTATGGCTACACCTTC. This codes for CASSPTGTYGYTF.